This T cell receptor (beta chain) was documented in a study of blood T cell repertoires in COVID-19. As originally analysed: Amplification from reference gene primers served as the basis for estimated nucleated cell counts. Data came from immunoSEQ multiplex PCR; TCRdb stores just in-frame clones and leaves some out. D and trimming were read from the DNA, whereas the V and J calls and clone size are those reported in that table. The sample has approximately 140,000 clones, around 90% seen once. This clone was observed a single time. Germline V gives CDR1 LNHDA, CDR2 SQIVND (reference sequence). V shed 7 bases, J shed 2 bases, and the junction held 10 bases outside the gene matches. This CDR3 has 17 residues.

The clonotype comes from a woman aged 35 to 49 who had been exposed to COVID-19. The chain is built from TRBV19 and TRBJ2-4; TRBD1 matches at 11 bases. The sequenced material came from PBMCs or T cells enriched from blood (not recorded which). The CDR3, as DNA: TGTGCCAGTACCCCTTTAGGACAGGGGGCATCCAAAAACATTCAGTACTTC. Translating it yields CASTPLGQGASKNIQYF.